The 4 T cell receptor beta chains listed next were all sequenced from one sample in a study of cytomegalovirus exposure and HLA in healthy donors. The study ran its PCR with 60 Vbeta and 13 Jbeta primers. Here immunoSEQ multiplex PCR was the method, and the copy in TCRdb shows in-frame clones only, minus some. The table records 50,000 to 60,000 clones, roughly 81% of them present only once. Sequencing input: PBMCs. Receptors were obtained from a woman aged 40 to 55 in good health and CMV-seropositive.

The V call is TRBV6-5, the J call TRBJ2-7, with D possibly matching TRBD2 (8 bases). Germline CDR1 and CDR2: MNHEY and SVGAGI. The CDR3 is 15 amino acids. V lost 2 bases, J lost 7 bases, and 18 bases lay in between. In DNA form, the CDR3 reads TGTGCCAGCAGTTACCAGGGGGGCGGGGGGAGTGAGCAGTACTTC. This gives the protein CASSYQGGGGSEQYF.

V usage is TRBV28 and J usage is TRBJ1-2, with TRBD1 matching over 7 bases. CDR3 length: 12 residues. V dropped 4 bases and J dropped 7; count of bases not matched to a gene: 3. Looked up from germline, CDR1 is MDHEN and CDR2 is SYDVKM. DNA for the CDR3: TGTGCCAGCAGTTACGACAGGGTTGGCTACACCTTC. Its translation: CASSYDRVGYTF.

The gene calls are TRBV5-1 and TRBJ2-7; D may be TRBD2 (6 bases). The V end was cut by 7 bases, the J end by 7 bases, with 18 bases between. Per the germline V gene, CDR1 is SGHRS and CDR2 is YFSETQ. CDR3 length equals 13 residues. The CDR3 DNA follows: TGCGCCAGCCGGGACTCGTCACAATTGGAGCAGTACTTC. It is translated as CASRDSSQLEQYF.

This clone has a single count. The DNA for the CDR3 is TGCGCCAGCAGCCAAGGCGGGGGCCCCCTCCACTTT. It yields the protein CASSQGGGPLHF. The rearrangement uses TRBV4-3 and TRBJ1-6; perhaps TRBD1 as D (6 bases). Germline CDR1 and CDR2: LGHNA and YSLEER. Trimming removed 1 base at V and 13 bases at J, with 8 bases between. This CDR3 is 12 amino acids long.